One sample yielded the 4 T cell receptor beta chains listed below, sequenced in a study of blood T cells in healthy people across ages. A J-beta primer mix and a sample-barcoded 5' primer were used in a second PCR of roughly 7 to 12 cycles. TCRdb reprocessed the 5' RACE reads via MiXCR and lists one record per CDR3 protein. The data contain 600,000 to 850,000 distinct CDR3 sequences, 20% to 30% of them singletons. Another study also made use of these data, one on T cells of mothers and their children.

The specimen was blood. Receptors were obtained from a boy younger than 18 in good health.

This clonotype was detected a few times. The V call is TRBV10-3, the J call TRBJ2-7; D assignment may be TRBD1 or TRBD2 (5 bases each). V shed 1 base and J shed 0 bases, with 10 bases lying between them. From germline, CDR1 is ENHRY and CDR2 SYGVKD. This CDR3 comprises 15 residues. The CDR3 protein is CAISEWGSSSYEQYF. CDR3 bases: TGTGCCATCAGTGAGTGGGGGTCGAGCTCCTACGAGCAGTACTTC.

This clonotype has more than one count but fewer than ten. The J gene is TRBJ1-3, the V gene TRBV7-2; D is possibly TRBD1 (5 bases). Trimming removed 1 base at V and 2 bases at J, with 15 bases between. Germline V CDR1 and CDR2: SGHTA, FQGNSA. The CDR3 contains 17 residues. The CDR3 region is CASSLGARDRPGNTIYF. CDR3 in DNA: TGTGCCAGCAGCTTAGGGGCGAGGGACCGGCCTGGAAACACCATATATTTT.

The J gene is TRBJ1-4, the V gene TRBV12-3 or TRBV12-4; D is possibly TRBD1 (6 bases). The CDR3 has 14 amino acids. V was pared by 5 bases and J by 4 bases, with 11 bases between. As DNA, the CDR3 is TGTGCCAGCAGTGGCAGGGGTCTTAATGAAAAACTGTTTTTT. Amino acids: CASSGRGLNEKLFF.

The chain joins TRBV5-5 to TRBJ2-4; D ambiguous. The CDR3 contains 16 residues. Germline-derived CDR1 and CDR2 are SGHKS and YYEKEE (reference sequence). Trimming cost V 1 base and J 0 bases, with 11 bases left between them. The CDR3 here is CASSLTVDLAKNIQYF. The CDR3 bases are TGTGCCAGCAGCTTGACAGTGGACCTAGCCAAAAACATTCAGTACTTC. The entire variable domain, with the rest obtained from reference TRBV5-5 and TRBJ2-4, is as follows: DAGVTQSPTHLIKTRGQQVTLRCSPISGHKSVSWYQQVLGQGPQFIFQYYEKEERGRGNFPDRFSARQFPNYSSELNVNALLLGDSALYLCASSLTVDLAKNIQYFGAGTRLSVL.